This TCR beta chain was captured in a study of early T cells in non-severe SARS-CoV-2 infection. About the research overall: Sequencing of unsorted whole blood was done on bulk RNA, leaving chains unpaired.

On this clonotype: Antigen: not known.

The V gene's germline CDR1 is DFQATT and CDR2 SNEGSKA (reference sequence). Trimming took off 3 bases at V and 3 bases at J, with 17 bases between the two ends. CDR3 length: 15 residues. Study outcomes and limitations: Anti-spike CD8 responses were favored in VDJdb matching, and private and CD4 specificities were missed.

Each single cDNA molecule received a unique molecular identifier. From the 5' RACE reads, TCRdb called clonotypes with MiXCR, one entry per CDR3 protein. The data show about 87,000 distinct CDR3 sequences, 12% to 15% seen once. The clonotype comes from an adult who was a healthcare worker with PCR-confirmed SARS-CoV-2 infection or an uninfected control (not recorded which). Material: whole blood. The rearrangement uses TRBV20-1 and TRBJ1-2, with D perhaps TRBD1 (6 bases). As DNA, the CDR3 is TGCAGTGCTAGCAACCACAGGGATCTTTACTATGGCTACACCTTC. It translates to CSASNHRDLYYGYTF.